What follows is one T cell receptor beta chain and its context. Individuals drawn from approximately 22 US areas were about 18 to 95 years old. This entry comes from a study of blood T cell repertoires in COVID-19. This CDR3 has 18 amino acids. CDR1 and CDR2 (germline): MDHEN, SYDVKM. V lost 7 bases, J lost 6 bases, and 28 bases lay in between. Here immunoSEQ multiplex PCR was the method, and the copy in TCRdb shows in-frame clones only, minus some. This table has 310,000 or so clones, over 75% appearing once. This chain joins TRBV28 and TRBJ2-1; D may be TRBD2 (6 bases). This clonotype was sampled from a woman aged 25 to 45 who had recovered from COVID-19. The material sequenced was PBMCs or T cells enriched from blood (not recorded which). CDR3 in DNA: TGTGCCAGCACCGCAGAGGCGGTGGGACTCACATACTTCAATGAGCAGTTCTTC. Residues: CASTAEAVGLTYFNEQFF.